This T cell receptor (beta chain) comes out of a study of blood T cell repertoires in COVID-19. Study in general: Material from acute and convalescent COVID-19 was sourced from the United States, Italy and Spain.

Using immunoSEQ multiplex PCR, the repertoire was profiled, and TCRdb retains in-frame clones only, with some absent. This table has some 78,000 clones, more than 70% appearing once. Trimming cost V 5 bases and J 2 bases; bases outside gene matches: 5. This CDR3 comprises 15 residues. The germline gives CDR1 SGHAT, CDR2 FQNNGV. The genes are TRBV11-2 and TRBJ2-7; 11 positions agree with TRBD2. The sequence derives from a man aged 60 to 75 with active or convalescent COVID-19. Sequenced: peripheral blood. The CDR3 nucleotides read TGTGCCAGCAGCACACTAGCGGGGGAGGCCTACGAGCAGTACTTC. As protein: CASSTLAGEAYEQYF.